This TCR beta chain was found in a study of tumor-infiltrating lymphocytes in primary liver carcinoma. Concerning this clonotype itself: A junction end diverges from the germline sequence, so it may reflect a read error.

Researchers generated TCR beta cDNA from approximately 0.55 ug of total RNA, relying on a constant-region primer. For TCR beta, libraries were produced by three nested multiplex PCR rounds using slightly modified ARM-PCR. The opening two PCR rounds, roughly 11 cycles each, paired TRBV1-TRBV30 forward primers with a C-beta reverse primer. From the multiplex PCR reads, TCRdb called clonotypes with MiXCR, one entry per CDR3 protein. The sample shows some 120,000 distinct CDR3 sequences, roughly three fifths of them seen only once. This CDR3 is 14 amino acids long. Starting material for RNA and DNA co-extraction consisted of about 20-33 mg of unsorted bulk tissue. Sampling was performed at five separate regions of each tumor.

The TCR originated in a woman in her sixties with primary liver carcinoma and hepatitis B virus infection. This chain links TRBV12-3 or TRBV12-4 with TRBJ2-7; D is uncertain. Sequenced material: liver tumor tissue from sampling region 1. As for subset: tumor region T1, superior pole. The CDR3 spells CAGSPSAGLYEQYF. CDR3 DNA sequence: TGTGCCGGCAGTCCCAGCGCAGGTCTCTACGAGCAGTACTTC.